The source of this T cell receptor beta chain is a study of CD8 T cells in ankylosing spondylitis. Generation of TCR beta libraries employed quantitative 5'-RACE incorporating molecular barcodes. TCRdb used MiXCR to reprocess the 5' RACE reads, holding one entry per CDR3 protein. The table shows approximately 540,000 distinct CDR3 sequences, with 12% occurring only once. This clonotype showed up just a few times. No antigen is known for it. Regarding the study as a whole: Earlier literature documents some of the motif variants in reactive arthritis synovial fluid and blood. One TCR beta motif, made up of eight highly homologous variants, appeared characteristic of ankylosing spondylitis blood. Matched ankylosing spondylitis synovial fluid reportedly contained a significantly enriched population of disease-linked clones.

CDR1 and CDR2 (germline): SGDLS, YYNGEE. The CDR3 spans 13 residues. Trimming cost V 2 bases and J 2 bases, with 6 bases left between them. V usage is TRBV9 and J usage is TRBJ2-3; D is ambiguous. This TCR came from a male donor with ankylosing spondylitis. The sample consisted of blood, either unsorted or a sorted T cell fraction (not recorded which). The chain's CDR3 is CASSVRTTDTQYF. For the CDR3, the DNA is TGTGCCAGCAGCGTCAGGACCACAGATACGCAGTATTTT.